The source of this T cell receptor (beta chain) is a study of shared clonotypes between healthy human individuals. Study at large: The donor group consisted of a couple of women and a few men, aged 18 to 49. CD8 memory received one plate per donor, CD8 naive two, CD4 memory three and CD4 naive three. Findings and limits, study-wide: A reduction in generation probabilities was seen for non-shared clonotypes relative to those shared by all four donors.

Using about 220 ng DNA, 30,000 to 35,000 T cell genomes, the sorted-subset replicate PCRs were run. Sequencing used immunoSEQ multiplex PCR; TCRdb keeps in-frame clones, though not all of them. The top ten clones hold around 0.38% of a sample with roughly 2.2 million clones, 85% to 95% of them seen once. Trimming took off 7 bases at V and 6 bases at J, with 13 bases between the two ends. Germline V CDR1 and CDR2: SQVTM, ANQGSEA. CDR3 size: 12 residues. As concerns this clone: Its antigen is still unknown.

This clonotype was sampled from a man aged 18 to 29 in good health. Some clones in this sample may be carry-over from other donors' samples. The sequenced sample was naive CD4+ T cells from PBMCs. Subset given: CD45RA+ positively selected. The rearrangement uses TRBV29-1 and TRBJ2-1; D might be TRBD2 (5 bases). CDR3 residues: CSEQGLGNEQFF. The CDR3 DNA is TGCAGCGAACAAGGACTTGGCAATGAGCAGTTCTTC.